The text below deals with one T cell receptor (beta chain). Antigen: not known. The study defined stable Graves' hyperthyroidism as no ophthalmopathy progression within 18 months. Among the patients, aged 18 to 65, hyperthyroidism was newly diagnosed and had lasted under 2 months. Using RNA transcripts as the source, TCR beta CDR3 regions were amplified. TCR CDR3 regions were first amplified by RT-PCR with HTBI primers. One entry per CDR3 protein results from TCRdb running MiXCR on the multiplex PCR reads. The sample lists under 400,000 distinct CDR3 sequences; approximately 25% were seen once. CDR1 is LNHDA, CDR2 SQIVND, per germline (reference sequence). The CDR3 consists of 14 residues. Trimming left V 2 bases short and J 6 bases short, with 13 bases between. The data derive from a study of T cells in Graves' hyperthyroidism and ophthalmopathy. Study results and limitations: A model of 13 V-J pairs discriminated ophthalmopathy from stable hyperthyroidism.

The chain combines TRBV19 with TRBJ1-2; D remains unclear. The sequencing sample was made of blood. This TCR was sampled from a man aged 45-65 years with Graves' hyperthyroidism. The CDR3 DNA sequence: TGTGCCAGTAGTATACGGGATTTCCGAAATGGCTACACCTTC. Translating it yields CASSIRDFRNGYTF.